This is a list of T cell receptor beta chains from one sample in a study of human T cells and chemical hapten exposure. TCRdb processed the RACE reads anew with MiXCR; each CDR3 protein has one entry. The profile shows 130,000 or so distinct CDR3 sequences, 11% of them singletons. This material consisted of whole blood, taken in connection with sensitization to the hapten diphenylcyclopropenone (DPC). Receptors were obtained from a woman aged 50 to 60 with alopecia areata. Some clones in this sample may be carry-over from other donors' samples. Each CDR3 is given with its conserved first and last residue. The D gene is left open where the match is weak. A row's size may be missing; if present it is once, few, many or a size class.

v_call: TRBV6-2/TRBV6-3
cdr3_length: 13
d_call: TRBD2
j_call: TRBJ2-1
clone_size: few
cdr3_aa: CASSLRGGDEQFF
cdr3_nt: TGTGCCAGCAGTCTGCGGGGAGGGGATGAGCAGTTCTTC

v_call: TRBV7-2
cdr3_length: 14
d_call: TRBD1
j_call: TRBJ2-7
clone_size: -
cdr3_aa: CASSFGGQAYEQYF
cdr3_nt: TGTGCCAGCAGTTTTGGTGGACAGGCCTACGAGCAGTACTTC

v_call: TRBV29-1
cdr3_length: 14
d_call: -
j_call: TRBJ1-4
clone_size: -
cdr3_aa: CSVEPLEGPEKLFF
cdr3_nt: TGCAGCGTTGAGCCTCTAGAGGGACCTGAAAAACTGTTTTTT

v_call: TRBV29-1
cdr3_length: 14
d_call: TRBD1
j_call: TRBJ2-5
clone_size: few
cdr3_aa: CSVSPGQGQETQYF
cdr3_nt: TGCAGCGTTTCCCCGGGACAGGGCCAAGAGACCCAGTACTTC

v_call: TRBV7-9
cdr3_length: 13
d_call: TRBD2
j_call: TRBJ2-4
clone_size: -
cdr3_aa: CASSGQRGNIQYF
cdr3_nt: TGTGCCAGCAGCGGGCAGCGGGGAAACATTCAGTACTTC

v_call: TRBV28
cdr3_length: 18
d_call: -
j_call: TRBJ2-6
clone_size: few
cdr3_aa: CASSLFLAGSSGANVLTF
cdr3_nt: TGTGCCAGCAGTTTATTTTTGGCAGGGAGCTCTGGGGCCAACGTCCTGACTTTC

v_call: TRBV4-1
cdr3_length: 16
d_call: -
j_call: TRBJ2-5
clone_size: few
cdr3_aa: CASSQGARGRQETQYF
cdr3_nt: TGCGCCAGCAGCCAAGGGGCCAGGGGAAGGCAAGAGACCCAGTACTTC

v_call: TRBV29-1
cdr3_length: 12
d_call: TRBD1
j_call: TRBJ2-3
clone_size: -
cdr3_aa: CSVGQGADTQYF
cdr3_nt: TGCAGCGTTGGACAGGGTGCAGATACGCAGTATTTT

v_call: TRBV6-5
cdr3_length: 14
d_call: TRBD2
j_call: TRBJ2-7
clone_size: -
cdr3_aa: CASSYSSGGDEQYF
cdr3_nt: TGTGCCAGCAGTTACTCATCCGGGGGGGACGAGCAGTACTTC

v_call: TRBV6-1
cdr3_length: 14
d_call: -
j_call: TRBJ1-1
clone_size: few
cdr3_aa: CASSSPGLDTEAFF
cdr3_nt: TGTGCCAGCAGTAGCCCCGGATTGGACACTGAAGCTTTCTTT

v_call: TRBV6-6
cdr3_length: 14
d_call: -
j_call: TRBJ1-5
clone_size: -
cdr3_aa: CASSYIGVYEPQHF
cdr3_nt: TGTGCCAGCAGTTACATTGGGGTTTACGAGCCCCAGCATTTT

v_call: TRBV14
cdr3_length: 17
d_call: TRBD1
j_call: TRBJ1-5
clone_size: -
cdr3_aa: CASSQDRFQGESQPQHF
cdr3_nt: TGTGCCAGCAGCCAAGATCGTTTCCAGGGGGAGAGTCAGCCCCAGCATTTT

v_call: TRBV6-2/TRBV6-3
cdr3_length: 13
d_call: -
j_call: TRBJ2-3
clone_size: many
cdr3_aa: CASRLAGTDTQYF
cdr3_nt: TGTGCCAGCAGATTAGCGGGCACAGATACGCAGTATTTT

v_call: TRBV12-5
cdr3_length: 12
d_call: -
j_call: TRBJ1-6
clone_size: few
cdr3_aa: CASGKTNSPLHF
cdr3_nt: TGTGCTAGTGGCAAGACTAATTCACCCCTCCACTTT

v_call: TRBV3-1
cdr3_length: 18
d_call: -
j_call: TRBJ2-3
clone_size: -
cdr3_aa: CASSQGTSSPLGTDTQYF
cdr3_nt: TGTGCCAGCAGCCAAGGTACTAGCTCCCCGTTAGGCACAGATACGCAGTATTTT

v_call: TRBV4-2
cdr3_length: 16
d_call: -
j_call: TRBJ2-6
clone_size: few
cdr3_aa: CASSPDRSSGANVLTF
cdr3_nt: TGTGCCAGCAGCCCCGACCGTAGCTCTGGGGCCAACGTCCTGACTTTC

v_call: TRBV7-9
cdr3_length: 15
d_call: -
j_call: TRBJ2-7
clone_size: -
cdr3_aa: CASSLAVSGFHEQYF
cdr3_nt: TGTGCCAGCAGCTTAGCGGTTTCTGGGTTCCACGAGCAGTACTTC

v_call: TRBV25-1
cdr3_length: 17
d_call: TRBD2
j_call: TRBJ2-1
clone_size: few
cdr3_aa: CASSTSGGPSSYNEQFF
cdr3_nt: TGTGCCAGCAGCACTAGCGGGGGGCCGAGCTCCTACAATGAGCAGTTCTTC

v_call: TRBV7-9
cdr3_length: 17
d_call: -
j_call: TRBJ2-1
clone_size: -
cdr3_aa: CASSHKEGTGRGDEQFF
cdr3_nt: TGTGCCAGCAGCCACAAGGAGGGAACCGGCAGGGGCGATGAGCAGTTCTTC

v_call: TRBV7-9
cdr3_length: 14
d_call: -
j_call: TRBJ2-1
clone_size: few
cdr3_aa: CASSPTGSYNEQFF
cdr3_nt: TGTGCCAGCAGCCCTACAGGGTCTTACAATGAGCAGTTCTTC

v_call: TRBV7-6
cdr3_length: 13
d_call: -
j_call: TRBJ2-1
clone_size: few
cdr3_aa: CASSLEVGNEQFF
cdr3_nt: TGTGCCAGCAGCTTAGAGGTGGGGAATGAGCAGTTCTTC

v_call: TRBV2
cdr3_length: 13
d_call: TRBD2
j_call: TRBJ2-3
clone_size: many
cdr3_aa: CASSYSTSATQYF
cdr3_nt: TGTGCCAGCAGTTACTCCACTAGCGCGACGCAGTATTTT

v_call: TRBV3-1
cdr3_length: 17
d_call: TRBD2
j_call: TRBJ2-7
clone_size: many
cdr3_aa: CASSQDLAGVVSYEQYF
cdr3_nt: TGTGCCAGCAGCCAAGACCTTGCGGGAGTAGTCTCCTACGAGCAGTACTTC

v_call: TRBV11-3
cdr3_length: 12
d_call: -
j_call: TRBJ2-7
clone_size: few
cdr3_aa: CASSAVWREQYF
cdr3_nt: TGTGCCAGCAGCGCTGTGTGGCGCGAGCAGTACTTC

v_call: TRBV5-5
cdr3_length: 13
d_call: TRBD1
j_call: TRBJ2-4
clone_size: -
cdr3_aa: CASSFSQGNIQYF
cdr3_nt: TGTGCCAGCAGCTTTTCACAGGGGAACATTCAGTACTTC

v_call: TRBV20-1
cdr3_length: 15
d_call: -
j_call: TRBJ2-3
clone_size: few
cdr3_aa: CSAGGPGTGTDTQYF
cdr3_nt: TGCAGTGCTGGGGGTCCGGGAACCGGCACAGATACGCAGTATTTT

v_call: TRBV24-1
cdr3_length: 13
d_call: -
j_call: TRBJ2-1
clone_size: many
cdr3_aa: CATSDLWGDEQFF
cdr3_nt: TGTGCCACCAGTGATTTGTGGGGCGATGAGCAGTTCTTC

v_call: TRBV18
cdr3_length: 16
d_call: TRBD2
j_call: TRBJ2-3
clone_size: -
cdr3_aa: CASSPKGLARVDTQYF
cdr3_nt: TGTGCCAGCTCACCAAAGGGACTAGCGCGTGTAGATACGCAGTATTTT

v_call: TRBV12-3/TRBV12-4
cdr3_length: 18
d_call: TRBD2
j_call: TRBJ2-3
clone_size: -
cdr3_aa: CASSFGLAGERSTDTQYF
cdr3_nt: TGTGCCAGCAGTTTTGGACTAGCGGGAGAGAGGAGCACAGATACGCAGTATTTT

v_call: TRBV27
cdr3_length: 14
d_call: -
j_call: TRBJ2-2
clone_size: -
cdr3_aa: CASSLSGGTGELFF
cdr3_nt: TGTGCCAGCAGTTTATCGGGTGGCACCGGGGAGCTGTTTTTT

v_call: TRBV24-1
cdr3_length: 12
d_call: -
j_call: TRBJ1-1
clone_size: many
cdr3_aa: CATSDSYTTAFF
cdr3_nt: TGTGCCACCAGTGATTCGTACACAACAGCTTTCTTT

v_call: TRBV2
cdr3_length: 10
d_call: -
j_call: TRBJ2-7
clone_size: few
cdr3_aa: CASGGGEQYF
cdr3_nt: TGTGCCAGCGGGGGTGGCGAGCAGTACTTC

v_call: TRBV7-9
cdr3_length: 15
d_call: TRBD1
j_call: TRBJ2-7
clone_size: many
cdr3_aa: CASSLAGTGSYEQYF
cdr3_nt: TGTGCCAGCAGCTTAGCTGGGACAGGTTCCTACGAGCAGTACTTC

v_call: TRBV6-1
cdr3_length: 15
d_call: TRBD1
j_call: TRBJ1-5
clone_size: few
cdr3_aa: CASSPGTVLNQPQHF
cdr3_nt: TGTGCCAGCAGTCCCGGGACAGTGCTCAATCAGCCCCAGCATTTT

v_call: TRBV6-5
cdr3_length: 15
d_call: -
j_call: TRBJ2-1
clone_size: -
cdr3_aa: CASSYESASYNEQFF
cdr3_nt: TGTGCCAGCAGTTACGAGTCGGCCTCCTACAATGAGCAGTTCTTC

v_call: TRBV6-6
cdr3_length: 17
d_call: -
j_call: TRBJ2-2
clone_size: few
cdr3_aa: CASSYYQGLLNTGELFF
cdr3_nt: TGTGCCAGCAGTTATTATCAAGGACTGCTGAACACCGGGGAGCTGTTTTTT

v_call: TRBV12-3/TRBV12-4
cdr3_length: 16
d_call: TRBD1
j_call: TRBJ1-1
clone_size: many
cdr3_aa: CASSRGPATGRPEAFF
cdr3_nt: TGTGCCAGCAGCCGGGGTCCCGCGACAGGGAGGCCTGAAGCTTTCTTT

v_call: TRBV6-2/TRBV6-3
cdr3_length: 19
d_call: -
j_call: TRBJ2-1
clone_size: -
cdr3_aa: CASSYRSQSGQPKTNEQFF
cdr3_nt: TGTGCCAGCAGTTACAGGTCCCAAAGCGGACAGCCAAAAACCAATGAGCAGTTCTTC

v_call: TRBV18
cdr3_length: 15
d_call: TRBD2
j_call: TRBJ2-1
clone_size: few
cdr3_aa: CASSPGLAPDNEQFF
cdr3_nt: TGTGCCAGCTCACCGGGACTAGCCCCTGACAATGAGCAGTTCTTC

v_call: TRBV30
cdr3_length: 14
d_call: -
j_call: TRBJ2-7
clone_size: many
cdr3_aa: CAWRVLGGSYEQYF
cdr3_nt: TGTGCCTGGAGGGTCTTGGGCGGCTCCTACGAGCAGTACTTC

v_call: TRBV29-1
cdr3_length: 12
d_call: -
j_call: TRBJ1-2
clone_size: few
cdr3_aa: CSVEPSNYGYTF
cdr3_nt: TGCAGCGTTGAACCCAGCAACTATGGCTACACCTTC

v_call: TRBV12-3/TRBV12-4
cdr3_length: 13
d_call: -
j_call: TRBJ1-2
clone_size: -
cdr3_aa: CASSNTGFYGYTF
cdr3_nt: TGTGCCAGCAGTAACACAGGGTTCTATGGCTACACCTTC

v_call: TRBV18
cdr3_length: 17
d_call: TRBD2
j_call: TRBJ2-6
clone_size: many
cdr3_aa: CASSPLAGSSGANVLTF
cdr3_nt: TGTGCCAGCTCACCCCTAGCGGGATCCTCTGGGGCCAACGTCCTGACTTTC

v_call: TRBV12-3/TRBV12-4
cdr3_length: 14
d_call: -
j_call: TRBJ1-6
clone_size: many
cdr3_aa: CASSSGTANSPLHF
cdr3_nt: TGTGCCAGCAGCTCCGGGACGGCGAATTCACCCCTCCACTTT

v_call: TRBV12-3/TRBV12-4
cdr3_length: 13
d_call: -
j_call: TRBJ2-3
clone_size: many
cdr3_aa: CASSSRDSDTQYF
cdr3_nt: TGTGCCAGCAGTTCCAGGGACTCAGATACGCAGTATTTT

v_call: TRBV29-1
cdr3_length: 15
d_call: -
j_call: TRBJ2-1
clone_size: many
cdr3_aa: CSVEANREHYNEQFF
cdr3_nt: TGCAGCGTTGAAGCCAACAGGGAACACTACAATGAGCAGTTCTTC

v_call: TRBV9
cdr3_length: 16
d_call: TRBD2
j_call: TRBJ2-1
clone_size: few
cdr3_aa: CASSDSGGASYNEQFF
cdr3_nt: TGTGCCAGCAGCGATAGCGGGGGGGCCTCCTACAATGAGCAGTTCTTC